These 8 T cell receptor beta chains came from one sample sequenced in a study of blood T cells in healthy people across ages. A J-beta primer mix and a sample-barcoded 5' primer were used in a second PCR of about 7 to 12 cycles. MiXCR was run by TCRdb on the 5' RACE reads, yielding one entry per CDR3 protein. The sample lists approximately 1.5 million distinct CDR3 sequences; 35% to 45% were seen once. The sequenced material came from blood. These receptors were obtained from a young woman in good health.

The V gene is TRBV4-3, the J gene TRBJ1-4; a possible D gene is TRBD1 (5 bases). Germline V gene data show CDR1 as LGHNA and CDR2 as YSLEER. Trimming removed 0 bases at V and 8 bases at J, with 13 bases between. The CDR3 sequence is 15 residues long. CDR3 sequence (DNA): TGCGCCAGCAGCCAAGAATGGAGGGGCCGGGAAAAACTGTTTTTT. This sequence encodes CASSQEWRGREKLFF.

The chain's CDR3 is CAPGDSYEQYF. In DNA, the CDR3 is TGCGCGCCGGGGGACTCCTACGAGCAGTACTTC. The chain recombines TRBV10-1 with TRBJ2-7, with D maybe TRBD2 (6 bases). The CDR3 sequence is 11 residues long. The V gene's germline CDR1 is WNHNN and CDR2 SYGVQD (reference sequence).

CDR3 loop: CASSLDRWRGYTF. The CDR3 nucleotides are TGCGCCAGCAGCTTGGACAGGTGGAGGGGCTACACCTTC. The chain is built from TRBV5-1 and TRBJ1-2; tentatively, D is TRBD1 (5 bases). The germline V and J ends were trimmed by 0 bases and 8 bases, with 11 bases remaining between them. This CDR3 has 13 residues. Germline CDR1 reads SGHRS; CDR2 reads YFSETQ.

This clonotype was detected only a few times. The J gene is TRBJ2-4, the V gene TRBV4-2, with 8 bases lining up with TRBD2. Per germline, CDR1 LGHNA and CDR2 YNFKEQ. The CDR3 runs 19 residues. With 0 bases clipped from V and 3 bases from J, the junction kept 13 bases outside the gene matches. CDR3 region: CASSQDRRGGRLVKNIQYF. The CDR3 DNA reads TGTGCCAGCAGCCAAGATCGGAGGGGCGGGAGGTTAGTCAAAAACATTCAGTACTTC.

This clonotype was observed a few times. This chain links TRBV3-1 with TRBJ2-3, with 9 bases that match TRBD2. The CDR3 is 15 residues long. The ends lost 3 bases at V and 12 bases at J; junction bases unmatched: 13. Germline CDR1 is LGHDT and CDR2 is YNNKEL (reference sequence). The CDR3 here is CASSQGLATKAVQYF. The CDR3 nucleotides read TGTGCCAGCAGCCAGGGACTAGCTACTAAAGCGGTACAGTATTTT.

Notes on this clonotype: At one of its ends the junction is not consistent with the germline gene, which may arise from a read error. The J gene is TRBJ1-2, the V gene TRBV12-3 or TRBV12-4, with no clear D. The CDR3 has 14 residues. The CDR3 DNA follows: TGTGTCAGCAGTTTATCTCCAACGGTCTATGGCTACACCTTC. Protein: CVSSLSPTVYGYTF.

This clonotype was seen only a few times. J is TRBJ1-4 and V is TRBV6-2 or TRBV6-3; no clear D. This CDR3 is 15 amino acids long. CDR1 is MNHEY, CDR2 SVGEGT, per germline. With 5 bases removed from V and 2 bases from J, the gap between germline ends came to 12 bases. As DNA, the CDR3 is TGTGCCAGCAGTACTACGGGCGGTACTAATGAAAAACTGTTTTTT. Translated: CASSTTGGTNEKLFF.

This sequence joins TRBV7-2 and TRBJ1-4; maybe TRBD1 (5 bases). The V gene lost 5 bases and the J gene lost 3 bases, with 13 bases spanning the gap. The CDR3 sequence is 15 residues long. The germline gives CDR1 SGHTA, CDR2 FQGNSA. The chain's CDR3 is CASSPPGRPNEKLFF. The CDR3 nucleotides are TGTGCCAGCAGCCCACCGGGACGACCTAATGAAAAACTGTTTTTT.